These 23 T cell receptor beta chains originate from one sample sequenced in a study of blood T cell repertoires in COVID-19. Some clones are missing from TCRdb's copy, which holds only in-frame ones; the method was immunoSEQ multiplex PCR. The sample gives some 110,000 clones, roughly 80% of which show up once; 7.9% is in the top ten. The sample comprised peripheral blood. These TCRs come from an older man with acute or convalescent COVID-19.

This clone was counted only a few times. This sequence joins TRBV15 and TRBJ1-4, with D possibly TRBD1 on 5 matching bases. Germline CDR1 LNHNV, CDR2 YYDKDF (reference sequence). The CDR3 extends over 15 amino acids. V lost 0 bases and J 3 bases, leaving 8 bases between the germline ends. CDR3 in amino acids: CATSRDAGSNEKLFF. Here the CDR3 DNA reads TGTGCCACCAGCAGAGACGCAGGGTCTAATGAAAAACTGTTTTTT.

The chain couples TRBV18 to TRBJ1-2; TRBD1 is a possible D gene (6 bases). V was clipped by 4 bases and J by 0 bases, with 15 bases between them. The germline gives CDR1 KGHSH, CDR2 LQKENI. There are 16 residues in the CDR3. The chain's CDR3 is CASSHTQGASNYGYTF. The CDR3 region has the DNA TGTGCCAGCTCACACACACAGGGAGCGTCTAACTATGGCTACACCTTC.

The J gene is TRBJ1-1, the V gene TRBV10-3; a possible D gene is TRBD1 (6 bases). CDR1 and CDR2 from the germline V gene are ENHRY and SYGVKD. V was cut by 6 bases and J by 5 bases, with 13 bases left in between. This CDR3 spans 13 amino acids. This CDR3 reads CAIRNVQGTEAFF. The CDR3 DNA follows: TGTGCCATCAGGAACGTACAGGGAACTGAAGCTTTCTTT.

Concerning this clone itself: Other nucleotide sequences from this sample produce the same CDR3. The rearrangement joins TRBV5-4 to TRBJ2-4; tentatively, D is TRBD1 (6 bases). The CDR3 sequence is 14 residues long. Germline values: CDR1 SGHNT, CDR2 YYREEE (reference sequence). With 0 bases removed from V and 4 bases from J, the gap between germline ends came to 8 bases. The CDR3 protein is CASSLAGAKNIQYF. CDR3 sequence (DNA): TGTGCCAGCAGCTTGGCAGGGGCGAAAAACATTCAGTACTTC.

The V and J genes are TRBV5-5 and TRBJ2-1, with TRBD1 matching 10 bases. There are 15 residues in the CDR3. Germline V gene sequence: CDR1 SGHKS, CDR2 YYEKEE (reference sequence). Trimming at V came to 6 bases and at J to 1 base, leaving 4 bases not matched to a gene. The CDR3: CASTGQGVSYNEQFF. The CDR3, as DNA: TGTGCCAGCACCGGACAGGGGGTTTCCTACAATGAGCAGTTCTTC.

This clone occurred once. The chain joins TRBV5-1 to TRBJ2-3; 13 bases line up with TRBD2. V was pared by 4 bases and J by 7 bases, with 9 bases of the junction left unmatched. Germline CDR1 SGHRS, CDR2 YFSETQ. The CDR3 extends over 16 amino acids. This chain's CDR3 is CASSPELAGGLYTQYF. CDR3 nucleotide sequence: TGCGCCAGCAGCCCAGAACTAGCGGGGGGGCTTTATACGCAGTATTTT.

J is TRBJ2-6 and V is TRBV24-1, with a tentative D call TRBD1 (6 bases). This CDR3 contains 15 residues. V was pared by 3 bases and J by 2 bases, with 7 bases between. CDR1 is KGHDR, CDR2 SFDVKD, per germline. For the CDR3, the DNA is TGTGCCACCAGTGATGGGGGCGCTGGGGCCAACGTCCTGACTTTC. Residues: CATSDGGAGANVLTF.

The chain links TRBV5-6 to TRBJ1-2; 7 bases agree with TRBD1. After removal of 6 bases from V and 3 bases from J, the junction contained 2 bases not matched to a gene. The germline CDR1 and CDR2 sequences are SGHDT and YYEEEE. This CDR3 is 12 amino acids long. The CDR3 DNA reads TGTGCCAGCACGGGACAGCACTATGGCTACACCTTC. It encodes CASTGQHYGYTF.

J is TRBJ2-5 and V is TRBV18; possibly TRBD2 for D (6 bases). The CDR3 length is 14 residues. Germline lookup yields CDR1 KGHSH and CDR2 LQKENI. The V end lost 4 bases, the J end lost 4 bases, and 13 bases lay between the germline ends. The CDR3 DNA follows: TGTGCCAGCTCACGGGAGCGGGCGGGAGAGACCCAGTACTTC. This gives the protein CASSRERAGETQYF.

The J gene is TRBJ2-1, the V gene TRBV6-1, with 10 positions matching TRBD2. V shed 4 bases, J shed 3 bases, and the junction held 0 bases outside the gene matches. Germline loops: CDR1 MNHNS, CDR2 SASEGT. The CDR3 loop spans 14 amino acids. The CDR3 DNA is TGTGCCAGCAGTGTAGCGGGAGGCTACAATGAGCAGTTCTTC. The encoded protein is CASSVAGGYNEQFF.

In this sample, this clone turned up a few times. The CDR3 coding sequence is TGCAGTGCCGCTGGAAACACCATATATTTT. Protein: CSAAGNTIYF. J is TRBJ1-3 and V is TRBV20-1, with D hard to call. CDR1 and CDR2 (germline): DFQATT, SNEGSKA (reference sequence). Trimming removed 6 bases from V and 2 bases from J, with 2 bases in between. The CDR3 runs 10 residues.

The chain links TRBV9 to TRBJ2-1; 10 bases line up with TRBD2. Germline V gene lookup returns CDR1 SGDLS and CDR2 YYNGEE. This CDR3 has 17 residues. Trimming removed 4 bases from V and 7 bases from J; junction bases left unmatched: 14. The CDR3 DNA follows: TGTGCCAGCAGCACGGGACTAGCGAGGCCTACAGGGAATGAGCAGTTCTTC. Its protein product is CASSTGLARPTGNEQFF.

The chain recombines TRBV27 with TRBJ1-4; TRBD1 matches at 7 bases. After removal of 7 bases from V and 5 bases from J, the junction contained 7 bases not matched to a gene. Germline assignment: CDR1 MNHEY and CDR2 SMNVEV (reference sequence). The CDR3 totals 14 residues. CDR3 DNA sequence: TGTGCCAGCAATAACAGGGGATTCAATGAAAAACTGTTTTTT. Encoded protein: CASNNRGFNEKLFF.

For the CDR3, the DNA is TGTGCCTGGTCTCGTGACAGTTTCACCGGGGAGCTGTTTTTT. It specifies CAWSRDSFTGELFF. The chain employs TRBV30 and TRBJ2-2; a possible D gene is TRBD1 (5 bases). The CDR3 is 14 amino acids. Germline CDR1 reads GTSNPN; CDR2 reads SVGIG (reference sequence). V shed 5 bases and J shed 4 bases, with 14 bases lying between them.

The CDR3 nucleotides read TGTGCCAGTAGTTCCCCCCGGGGCTCTGGAAACACCATATATTTT. Encoded protein: CASSSPRGSGNTIYF. The chain has TRBV19 and TRBJ1-3; D not resolved. The germline V gene has CDR1 LNHDA and CDR2 SQIVND (reference sequence). Trimming shortened V by 5 bases and J by 0 bases, and 11 bases separated the two germline ends. This CDR3 has 15 amino acids.

The chain combines TRBV28 with TRBJ1-1, with a tentative D call TRBD1 (6 bases). The CDR3 runs to 15 residues. Germline-derived CDR1 and CDR2 are MDHEN and SYDVKM. Trimming pared 2 bases from V and 1 base from J, leaving 11 bases between. The chain's CDR3 is CASSLLGQPNTEAFF. CDR3 nucleotides: TGTGCCAGCAGTTTACTTGGACAGCCGAACACTGAAGCTTTCTTT.

The gene calls are TRBV12-3 or TRBV12-4 and TRBJ2-1; TRBD1 agrees at 7 bases. This CDR3 comprises 12 residues. V lost 4 bases, J lost 11 bases, and 5 bases stayed unmatched. The CDR3: CASSWGQHQQFF. The CDR3 DNA reads as TGTGCCAGCAGTTGGGGACAGCACCAGCAGTTCTTC.

V and J are TRBV10-1 and TRBJ1-1; D is possibly TRBD1 (6 bases). In germline, CDR1 is WNHNN, CDR2 SYGVQD (reference sequence). The V end was cut by 2 bases, the J end by 5 bases, with 9 bases between. The CDR3 runs to 13 residues. In DNA, the CDR3 is TGCGCCAGCAGTGAGGGCAGGGGAACTGAAGCTTTCTTT. This codes for CASSEGRGTEAFF.

In this sample, this clone turned up once. This chain uses TRBV5-1 with TRBJ2-1; D is uncertain. There are 17 residues in the CDR3. V lost 0 bases, J lost 4 bases, and 17 bases lay in between. From germline, CDR1 is SGHRS and CDR2 YFSETQ. CDR3 coding DNA: TGCGCCAGCAGCTTGGGTTACGTCAGGCGTCAATACAATGAGCAGTTCTTC. Its protein is CASSLGYVRRQYNEQFF.

This chain uses TRBV28 with TRBJ2-2; D ambiguous. CDR3 length: 18 residues. Germline V gene sequence: CDR1 MDHEN, CDR2 SYDVKM. The V end lost 2 bases, the J end lost 4 bases, and 20 bases lay between the germline ends. The CDR3 region is CASSLPLYPSRGTGELFF. The CDR3 DNA sequence: TGTGCCAGCAGTTTACCCCTATACCCAAGTCGTGGCACCGGGGAGCTGTTTTTT.

By frequency in the sample, this clone is medium-sized. V gene TRBV11-1 combines with J gene TRBJ2-1; 9 nucleotides line up with TRBD2. V trimming: 5 bases; J trimming: 10 bases; junction bases outside the gene matches: 12. The germline V gene encodes CDR1 SGHAT and CDR2 FQDESV (reference sequence). The CDR3 extends over 15 amino acids. As DNA, the CDR3 is TGTGCCAGCAGCACATCTAGCGGGGACATCGGCGAGCAGTTCTTC. It yields the protein CASSTSSGDIGEQFF.

The CDR3 DNA reads as TGTGCCACCAGCAGAGACCACAAAACTGAAGCTTTCTTT. Encoded protein: CATSRDHKTEAFF. The gene calls are TRBV15 and TRBJ1-1; no clear D. CDR3 length: 13 amino acids. Germline V gene lookup returns CDR1 LNHNV and CDR2 YYDKDF (reference sequence). V shed 0 bases and J shed 5 bases, with 7 bases lying between them.

This rearrangement joins TRBV21-1 to TRBJ1-1; the table's D gene call, TRBD1, was not cross checked with the DNA. TRBV21-1 is an annotated pseudogene. This CDR3 region has 10 residues. CDR3 protein: CASSRGGPFF. The CDR3 nucleotides read TGTGCCAGCAGCAGGGGCGGTCCTTTCTTT.